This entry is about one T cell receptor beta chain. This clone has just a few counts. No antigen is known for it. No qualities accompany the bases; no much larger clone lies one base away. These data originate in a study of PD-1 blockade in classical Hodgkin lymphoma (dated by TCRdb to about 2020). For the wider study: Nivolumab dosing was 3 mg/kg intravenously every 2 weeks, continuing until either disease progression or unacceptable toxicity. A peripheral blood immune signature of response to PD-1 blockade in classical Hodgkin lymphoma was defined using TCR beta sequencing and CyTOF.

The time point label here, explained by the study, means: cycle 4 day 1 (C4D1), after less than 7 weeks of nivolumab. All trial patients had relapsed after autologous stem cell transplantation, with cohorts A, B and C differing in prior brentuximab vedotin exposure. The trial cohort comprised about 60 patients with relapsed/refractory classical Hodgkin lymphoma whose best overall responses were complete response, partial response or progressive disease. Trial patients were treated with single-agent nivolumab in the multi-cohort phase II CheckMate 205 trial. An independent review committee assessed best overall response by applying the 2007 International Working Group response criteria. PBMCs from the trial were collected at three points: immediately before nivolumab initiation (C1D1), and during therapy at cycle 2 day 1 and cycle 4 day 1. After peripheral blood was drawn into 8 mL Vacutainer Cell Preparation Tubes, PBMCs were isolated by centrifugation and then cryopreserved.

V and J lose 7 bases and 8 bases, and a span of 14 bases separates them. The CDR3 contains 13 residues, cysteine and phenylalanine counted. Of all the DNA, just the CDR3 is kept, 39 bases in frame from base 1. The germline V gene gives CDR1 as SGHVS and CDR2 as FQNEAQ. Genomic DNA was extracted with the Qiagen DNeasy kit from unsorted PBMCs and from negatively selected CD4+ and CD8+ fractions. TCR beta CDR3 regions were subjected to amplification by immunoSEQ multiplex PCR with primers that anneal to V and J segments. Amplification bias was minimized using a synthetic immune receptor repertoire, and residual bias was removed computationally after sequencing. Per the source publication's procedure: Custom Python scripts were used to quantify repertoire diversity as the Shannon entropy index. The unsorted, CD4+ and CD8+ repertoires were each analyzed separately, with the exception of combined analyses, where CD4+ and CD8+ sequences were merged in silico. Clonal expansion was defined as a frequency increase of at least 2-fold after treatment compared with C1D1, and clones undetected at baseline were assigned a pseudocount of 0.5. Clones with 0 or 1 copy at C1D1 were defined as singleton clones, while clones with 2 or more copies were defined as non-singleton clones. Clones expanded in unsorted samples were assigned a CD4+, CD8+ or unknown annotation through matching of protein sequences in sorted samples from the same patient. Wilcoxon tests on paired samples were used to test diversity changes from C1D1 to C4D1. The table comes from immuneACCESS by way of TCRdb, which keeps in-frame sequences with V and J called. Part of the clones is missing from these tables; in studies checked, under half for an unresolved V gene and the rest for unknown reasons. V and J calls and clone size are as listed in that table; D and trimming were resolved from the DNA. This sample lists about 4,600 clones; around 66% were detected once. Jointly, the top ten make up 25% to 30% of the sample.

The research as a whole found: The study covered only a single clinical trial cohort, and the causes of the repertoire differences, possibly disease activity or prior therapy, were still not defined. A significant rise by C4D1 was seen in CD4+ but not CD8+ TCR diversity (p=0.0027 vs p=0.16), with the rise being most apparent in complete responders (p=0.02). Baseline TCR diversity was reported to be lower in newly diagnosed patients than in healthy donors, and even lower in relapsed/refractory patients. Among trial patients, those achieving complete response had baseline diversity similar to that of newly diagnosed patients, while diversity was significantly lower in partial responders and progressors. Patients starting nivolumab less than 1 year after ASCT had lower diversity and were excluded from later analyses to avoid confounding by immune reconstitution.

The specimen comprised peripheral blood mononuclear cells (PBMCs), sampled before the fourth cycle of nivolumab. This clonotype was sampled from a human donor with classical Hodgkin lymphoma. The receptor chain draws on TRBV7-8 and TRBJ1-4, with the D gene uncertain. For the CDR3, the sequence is CASTAEGVEKLFF. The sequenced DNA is TGTGCCAGCACCGCTGAGGGTGTGGAAAAACTGTTTTTT. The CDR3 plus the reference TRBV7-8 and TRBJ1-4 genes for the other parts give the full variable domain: GAGVSQSPRYKVAKRGQDVALRCDPISGHVSLFWYQQALGQGPEFLTYFQNEAQLDKSGLPSDRFFAERPEGSVSTLKIQRTQQEDSAVYLCASTAEGVEKLFFGSGTQLSVL.